This T cell receptor (beta chain) was identified in a study of regulatory T cells in long-lasting Graves disease. Between the trimmed V and J ends, which lost 1 base and 4 bases, there was a span of 13 bases. The CDR3 covers 14 residues. The germline V gene encodes CDR1 DFQATT and CDR2 SNEGSKA (reference sequence). Specified time point: newly diagnosed GD, antithyroid drugs for less than 3 months. PBMCs were the source of the RNA used for TCR sequencing. Libraries of TCR beta came from iRepertoire HTBI primers plus Arm-PCR of CDR3 regions. As handled by the study authors: Gene usage covered around 62 TRBV and 14 TRBJ segments. MiXCR, applied by TCRdb to the multiplex PCR reads, yields one record per CDR3 protein. The V and J calls here are based on TCRdb, not the publication. The profile shows some 350,000 distinct CDR3 sequences, around 15% of them singletons. There are a few counts of this clonotype.

This sample was shared with a second study, whose subject was T cells in Graves' hyperthyroidism and ophthalmopathy. This second study notes: HTBI primers drove first-round RT-PCR of the TCR CDR3. Most clonotypes expanded in thyroid above 0.001 were likewise present in blood.

The chain carries TRBV20-1 and TRBJ1-2; no reliable D call. The clonotype originates from a woman between 18 and 29 years old with Graves disease. This material consisted of peripheral blood mononuclear cells (PBMCs), taken at new diagnosis, from a patient treated with antithyroid drugs. CDR3 region: CSARGNRVPYGYTF. The CDR3 nucleotides are TGCAGTGCTAGAGGGAATAGGGTCCCCTATGGCTACACCTTC.